This is a list of T cell receptor beta chains from one sample in a study of breast tumors, draining lymph nodes, adjacent tissues. TCRdb fed the multiplex PCR reads into MiXCR, producing one record per CDR3 protein. The repertoire holds over 200,000 distinct CDR3 sequences, with 32% as singletons. The sample taken for sequencing was axillary lymph node tissue. The receptors stem from a female donor with breast cancer. Some clones in this sample may be carry-over from other donors' samples. Each CDR3 is given with its conserved first and last residue. Fields, in order: clone size, V gene, CDR3 length, J gene, D gene, CDR3 protein, CDR3 DNA. The D gene is left open where the match is weak. A clone size is listed for some rows: how often the clone was seen (once, few, many), or a class if it is expanded.

many	TRBV7-9	14	TRBJ2-4	.	CASSLREAKNIQYF	TGTGCCAGCAGCTTGAGGGAAGCCAAAAACATTCAGTACTTC
few	TRBV11-3	17	TRBJ2-7	TRBD1	CASSLGQGAPASKEQYF	TGTGCCAGCAGCTTGGGACAGGGGGCCCCGGCCTCTAAAGAGCAGTACTTC
many	TRBV6-5	15	TRBJ2-1	.	CASRDSGTLYNEQFF	TGTGCCAGCAGAGATTCCGGGACTTTATACAATGAGCAGTTCTTC
many	TRBV5-1	16	TRBJ2-7	.	CASSWVGKGISYEQYF	TGCGCCAGCAGCTGGGTTGGAAAGGGGATTTCCTACGAGCAGTACTTC
few	TRBV12-3/TRBV12-4	8	TRBJ1-6	.	CASSFLHF	TGTGCCAGCAGTTTTCTCCACTTT
.	TRBV19	12	TRBJ1-2	TRBD1	CASRDRDSGNTF	TGTGCCAGTAGGGACAGGGACTCTGGAAACACCTTC
many	TRBV19	13	TRBJ1-5	.	CASSIRTNQPQHF	TGTGCCAGTAGTATAAGGACCAATCAGCCCCAGCATTTT
.	TRBV11-2	14	TRBJ1-1	TRBD1	CASSFRTGGTEAFF	TGTGCCAGCAGCTTTAGGACAGGGGGCACTGAAGCTTTCTTT
.	TRBV6-2/TRBV6-3	11	TRBJ2-6	TRBD2	CASSGTSVLTF	TGTGCCAGCAGTGGGACTAGCGTCCTGACTTTC
many	TRBV6-2/TRBV6-3	15	TRBJ2-5	.	CASSFPVGAQETQYF	TGTGCCAGCAGTTTTCCTGTGGGGGCTCAAGAGACCCAGTACTTC
many	TRBV6-4	15	TRBJ1-6	.	CASSEFPGEDSPLHF	TGTGCCAGCAGTGAATTTCCAGGGGAAGATTCACCCCTCCACTTT
many	TRBV20-1	15	TRBJ2-1	.	CSARDLERLSNEQFF	TGCAGTGCTAGAGATCTCGAGCGTCTAAGCAATGAGCAGTTCTTC
many	TRBV20-1	13	TRBJ2-7	TRBD2	CSARGLAGDEQYF	TGCAGTGCTAGGGGTCTAGCGGGAGACGAGCAGTACTTC
few	TRBV6-6	15	TRBJ2-1	TRBD2	CASSHPAGAHNEQFF	TGTGCCAGCAGTCACCCAGCGGGAGCCCACAATGAGCAGTTCTTC
many	TRBV6-2/TRBV6-3	13	TRBJ1-2	TRBD1	CASSRTGRKGYTF	TGTGCCAGCAGTCGGACAGGGCGAAAAGGCTACACCTTC
.	TRBV7-3	16	TRBJ2-7	.	CASSLQGGANCYEQYF	TGTGCCAGCAGCTTACAGGGTGGGGCCAATTGCTACGAGCAGTACTTC
many	TRBV29-1	12	TRBJ1-6	.	CTEGGRESPLHF	TGCACCGAAGGAGGCCGAGAGTCACCCCTCCACTTT
.	TRBV11-3	16	TRBJ2-2	.	CASSSWSGVNTGELFF	TGTGCCAGCAGCTCCTGGTCAGGGGTGAACACCGGGGAGCTGTTTTTT
many	TRBV7-8	16	TRBJ2-1	.	CASRSRGLNSYNEQFF	TGTGCCAGCAGGAGTAGAGGACTGAACTCCTACAATGAGCAGTTCTTC
many	TRBV12-3/TRBV12-4	13	TRBJ2-3	.	CASSLVTADTQYF	TGTGCCAGCAGTTTAGTAACCGCAGATACGCAGTATTTT
once	TRBV4-2	14	TRBJ2-5	TRBD2	CASSQVSGTETQYF	TGTGCCAGCAGCCAAGTTAGCGGGACAGAGACCCAGTACTTC
.	TRBV6-2/TRBV6-3	13	TRBJ2-3	.	CASRRLGTDTQYF	TGTGCCAGCAGACGACTAGGGACAGATACGCAGTATTTT
.	TRBV24-1	17	TRBJ2-5	TRBD2	CATSDRGTSGSKETQYF	TGTGCCACCAGTGATAGAGGGACTAGCGGGAGTAAAGAGACCCAGTACTTC
many	TRBV6-1	14	TRBJ2-2	.	CASSDRTRGGELFF	TGTGCCAGCAGTGATAGGACCAGGGGCGGGGAGCTGTTTTTT
many	TRBV5-1	14	TRBJ2-3	.	CASSWQRGTDTQYF	TGCGCCAGCAGTTGGCAGAGGGGCACAGATACGCAGTATTTT
many	TRBV19	15	TRBJ1-2	TRBD1	CASSALDRESHGYTF	TGTGCCAGTAGTGCCTTAGACAGGGAGTCCCATGGCTACACCTTC
.	TRBV20-1	12	TRBJ2-5	.	CSARLDRETQYF	TGCAGTGCTAGACTCGACAGGGAGACCCAGTACTTC
.	TRBV25-1	16	TRBJ2-5	TRBD2	CASSDSGGGRGETQYF	TGTGCCAGCAGTGACTCGGGGGGGGGGCGCGGAGAGACCCAGTACTTC
many	TRBV11-2	14	TRBJ1-6	TRBD1	CASSLDTGASPLHF	TGTGCCAGCAGCTTAGATACAGGGGCCTCACCCCTCCACTTT
.	TRBV11-3	19	TRBJ2-2	TRBD2	CASSQGLAGGVFGTGELFF	TGTGCCAGCAGCCAAGGACTAGCGGGAGGTGTATTTGGGACCGGGGAGCTGTTTTTT
many	TRBV20-1	11	TRBJ2-1	.	CSARDVGSDFF	TGCAGTGCTAGAGATGTCGGGTCTGACTTCTTC
.	TRBV15	15	TRBJ1-1	.	CATSRDRVGNTEAFF	TGTGCCACCAGCAGAGACAGGGTGGGGAACACTGAAGCTTTCTTT
.	TRBV20-1	21	TRBJ1-3	.	CSARGGTSSRLPGSVENTIYF	TGCAGTGCTAGAGGAGGGACTAGCAGCCGTCTACCAGGGAGTGTCGAAAACACCATATATTTT
many	TRBV7-9	16	TRBJ2-3	.	CASSLDGKGGTDTQYF	TGTGCCAGCAGCTTGGACGGGAAAGGAGGCACAGATACGCAGTATTTT
many	TRBV2	13	TRBJ1-6	.	CASSGQGRSPLHF	TGTGCCAGCAGCGGGCAGGGTAGATCACCCCTCCACTTT
many	TRBV15	13	TRBJ2-1	.	CATSRDGLNEQFF	TGTGCCACCAGCAGAGATGGTTTAAATGAGCAGTTCTTC
many	TRBV4-3	17	TRBJ2-7	TRBD2	CASSQEGPSGEFYEQYF	TGCGCCAGCAGCCAAGAAGGGCCTAGCGGAGAATTCTACGAGCAGTACTTC
many	TRBV19	13	TRBJ2-1	TRBD2	CASDRGGGNEQFF	TGTGCCAGCGACCGTGGGGGGGGCAATGAGCAGTTCTTC
.	TRBV10-3	14	TRBJ1-2	.	CAISAKQGRRGYTF	TGTGCCATCAGTGCTAAACAGGGCCGGAGAGGCTACACCTTC
.	TRBV29-1	15	TRBJ2-1	TRBD2	CSVPTLAGDRDEQFF	TGCAGCGTCCCTACACTAGCGGGAGATCGCGATGAGCAGTTCTTC
many	TRBV7-2	16	TRBJ2-1	.	CASTSRRLLAYNEQFF	TGTGCCAGCACCTCACGGCGGTTGTTGGCCTACAATGAGCAGTTCTTC
many	TRBV5-1	14	TRBJ2-5	TRBD2	CASSGVAGQETQYF	TGCGCCAGCAGCGGGGTAGCGGGACAAGAGACCCAGTACTTC
many	TRBV9	15	TRBJ2-4	.	CASSAHTIAKNIQYF	TGTGCCAGCAGCGCCCACACCATAGCCAAAAACATTCAGTACTTC
many	TRBV4-2	16	TRBJ2-7	TRBD1	CASSQVPGQAFYEQYF	TGTGCCAGCAGCCAAGTCCCGGGACAGGCGTTCTACGAGCAGTACTTC
many	TRBV6-5	16	TRBJ2-5	TRBD2	CASSYVAGGPKETQYF	TGTGCCAGCAGTTACGTAGCGGGAGGGCCTAAAGAGACCCAGTACTTC
.	TRBV5-1	14	TRBJ2-5	.	CASSLFWGQDTQYF	TGCGCCAGCAGCTTGTTTTGGGGTCAAGACACCCAGTACTTC
many	TRBV12-3/TRBV12-4	14	TRBJ2-7	TRBD2	CASSRLAGTYEQYF	TGTGCCAGCAGTCGACTAGCGGGTACCTACGAGCAGTACTTC